The 2 T cell receptor beta chains given below trace back to one sample, sequenced in a study of T cells in Graves' hyperthyroidism and ophthalmopathy (dated 2019 in TCRdb). Library prep was done by multiplex PCR. The sequencer listed for this sample is Illumina HiSeq 2000. The TCR beta CDR3 regions were amplified from the RNA transcripts. A first-round RT-PCR of the TCR CDR3 used the HTBI primer set with the Qiagen OneStep RT-PCR kit. TCRdb reprocessing: public reads trimmed at Q25 with fastp, clones called with MiXCR, in-frame beta chains kept. Rows merge per CDR3 protein into single entries with the most common DNA and genes. The sample table shows 550,000 to 700,000 distinct CDR3 sequences, and approximately 14% are seen once. The ten largest clones add up to 3.5% to 4.5% of the sample. Sequenced material: blood. Receptors originate from a woman aged 40 to 50 with Graves' ophthalmopathy.

This clonotype was observed at least ten times. The chain joins TRBV12-3 or TRBV12-4 to TRBJ1-5, with D maybe TRBD1 (5 bases). The CDR3 is made up of 13 amino acids. The V and J ends lost 5 bases and 5 bases respectively, with 10 bases between them. CDR3: CASSGEGHQPQHF. CDR3 in DNA: TGTGCCAGCAGTGGGGAGGGACATCAGCCCCAGCATTTT.

Many counts were recorded for this clonotype. The rearrangement joins TRBV7-2 to TRBJ2-7, with D possibly being TRBD2 (6 bases). V shed 3 bases and J shed 0 bases, with 9 bases lying between them. Per germline, CDR1 SGHTA and CDR2 FQGNSA. This CDR3 region has 14 residues. CDR3 DNA: TGTGCCAGCAGCTTTAGCGGAAGCTCCTACGAGCAGTACTTC. This translates into CASSFSGSSYEQYF.